This T cell receptor (beta chain) came from a study of blood T cells in healthy people across ages (dated by TCRdb to between 2014 and 2016). Concerning the study at large: In model experiments, template switching captured roughly one uniquely barcoded TCR beta cDNA molecule for every two T cells. Two additional independent replicas of 1 million unique cDNA reads from the same blood draw were analyzed for two donors (one aged 18 to 30 and one aged 80 or older). To track age-related changes in TCR beta repertoire diversity, the study relied on deep sequencing normalized with unique cDNA molecular identifiers. The donors were split into four age groups: young (average 16 years), middle-aged (roughly 39), aged (more than 60) and long-lived (82). To avoid experimental bias, donors of different ages were spread randomly across the sequencing lanes.

The donors were roughly 39 Caucasian individuals from Russia, aged roughly 6 to 100 years, who were systemically healthy. Each donor gave approximately 10 milliliters of peripheral blood, collected into EDTA-treated Vacutainer tubes. Ficoll-Paque density-gradient centrifugation was used to isolate PBMCs, with at least 6.5 million per sample. Total RNA was extracted from PBMCs with Trizol reagent, with at least 5 micrograms obtained per sample. Naive CD45RAhigh/CD27high T cell percentages were measured by flow cytometry on a PBMC aliquot from every donor. What the research found in general, with its limitations: Estimates of total diversity based on one million sequenced T cells were considered lower bounds and underestimates. Compared with the aged group, the long-lived group had more naive CD4+ T cells, fewer expanded clones and increased TCR diversity, a pattern suggesting age selection. Observed TCR beta diversity per million T cells fell roughly linearly with age, and a significant reduction was already apparent by age around 44. Because the CMV infection status of the donors was unknown, age-related changes in expanded clonotypes may potentially have been confounded. Bulk unsorted PBMC profiling prevented conclusive comparison of naive and antigen-experienced compartments. The percentage of naive T cells measured by flow cytometry correlated strongly with observed TCR beta diversity.

This clonotype has just a few counts. Its antigen has not been determined. Base qualities were left out, and no much larger clone turns up one base away. Library construction relied on 5' RACE. Sequencing took place on an Illumina HiSeq 2500. The second PCR ran for about 6 to 12 cycles and used a J-beta primer mix along with a sample-barcoded 5' primer. Each TCR beta cDNA molecule received a unique molecular identifier from a template-switch 5' adaptor carrying 12 random nucleotides. Each sample yielded at least 2.5 million CDR3-containing paired-end reads. The Mint cDNA synthesis kit, primed by a TRBC-specific oligonucleotide, was used to synthesize first-strand cDNA from all RNA. After uracil-DNA glycosylase treatment, a first 18-cycle PCR used universal primers M1SS and BC2_uni_R on all cDNA. Turning to the authors' computational methods: For normalization, 1 million high-quality reads were randomly selected from each sample, with every read carrying a distinct molecular identifier. Instead of being binned into consensus sequences, reads that shared molecular identifiers were thrown out. CDR3 identification, clonotype clustering and error correction used MiTCR with a Q25 quality threshold and the strictest error-elimination algorithm. Lower-bound total TCR beta diversity was estimated with a nonparametric unseen species model using Euler transformation. TCRdb took the public reads, trimmed them with fastp at Q25, ran MiXCR for clone calling and kept in-frame beta chains. Each record represents a unique CDR3 protein, reported with the most common genes and DNA among its rows. Clone size and V and J calls follow TCRdb, not the original study. The sample table shows 1.5 million to 2 million distinct CDR3 sequences, and roughly 52% are seen once. Less than 2.5% of the sample comes from the top ten.

The material sequenced was blood. The clonotype was recovered from a woman aged 35 to 49 in good health.

The CDR3 corresponds to CASSADLYGYTF. The DNA is TGTGCCAGCAGTGCGGACCTCTATGGCTACACCTTC. The chain links TRBV28 with TRBJ1-2; the D gene remains uncertain. The germline V gene yields MDHEN for CDR1 and SYDVKM for CDR2. V loses 5 bases of germline sequence and J loses 4 bases, and the interval between the two ends is 8 bases. Taken from cysteine to phenylalanine, the CDR3 has 12 residues. Just CDR3 DNA is preserved here, 36 bases in frame from base 1.